This section outlines one T cell receptor (beta chain) sequence together with its context. What it binds is not known. This CDR3 is built from 15 residues. Germline CDR1 SGHRS, CDR2 YFSETQ. Trimming shortened V by 0 bases and J by 3 bases, and 12 bases separated the two germline ends. Incorporated into the TCR beta cDNA libraries were unique molecular identifiers, which served to reduce PCR and sequencing biases. Using its own MiXCR run on the PCR reads, TCRdb lists one record per CDR3 protein. Counted here are roughly 650,000 distinct CDR3 sequences, more than 50% occurring once; the ten biggest clones make up around 11%. The data stem from a study of post-analysis software for immune sequencing data. On the study more broadly: The patients showed relapsing-remitting, secondary progressive and progressive-relapsing multiple sclerosis courses. Study results and limitations: When compared against controls, multiple sclerosis patients showed significantly lower normalized Chao1 diversity. TRBV5-6, TRBV5-1 and TRBV20-1 belonged to a set of about five TRBV segments that were more frequent in patients than controls. F measure grouped same-batch samples tightly together.

The sample taken for sequencing was blood. This TCR derives from a girl aged 2 to 10 with multiple sclerosis. The V call is TRBV5-1, the J call TRBJ2-5, with D unresolved. The CDR3 coding sequence is TGCGCCAGCAGCTTGGTGAGGTTGACGAAAGAGACCCAGTACTTC. As protein: CASSLVRLTKETQYF.